Below, 10 T cell receptor beta chains from the same sample are listed, as sequenced in a study of regulatory T cells in long-lasting Graves disease. In building TCR beta libraries, iRepertoire HTBI primers were used together with Arm-PCR of CDR3 regions. TCRdb fed the multiplex PCR reads into MiXCR, producing one record per CDR3 protein. Seen here are some 280,000 distinct CDR3 sequences, under 25% observed once, and the top ten hold 56%. Time point indicated: persistent/refractory GD, antithyroid drugs over 5 years with positive TRAb. PBMC RNA served as the TCR library source. The material sequenced was peripheral blood mononuclear cells (PBMCs), taken when the disease was refractory, from a patient treated with antithyroid drugs. The receptors originated from a female donor with Graves disease.

The table lists this clonotype with many counts. The chain recombines TRBV6-1 with TRBJ2-7; no firm D call. CDR3 size: 13 residues. Germline values: CDR1 MNHNS, CDR2 SASEGT. The ends were cut back, 7 bases at V and 0 bases at J, with 10 bases in the middle. DNA of the CDR3: TGTGCCAGCAAGGTGAGATACTCCTACGAGCAGTACTTC. Amino acid sequence: CASKVRYSYEQYF.

This clonotype was seen only a few times. V gene TRBV5-1 combines with J gene TRBJ2-7; the D is unclear. CDR3 length: 14 residues. With 2 bases removed from V and 3 bases from J, the gap between germline ends came to 12 bases. The germline V gene encodes CDR1 SGHRS and CDR2 YFSETQ. The CDR3 nucleotides are TGCGCCAGCAGCTTAAGCGCAGGAGACTACGAGCAGTACTTC. Amino acid sequence: CASSLSAGDYEQYF.

There are many counts of this clonotype. The chain recombines TRBV7-8 with TRBJ1-5; D perhaps matches TRBD1 (6 bases). Trimming took off 5 bases at V and 2 bases at J, with 19 bases between the two ends. The CDR3 length is 17 residues. Germline V gene lookup returns CDR1 SGHVS and CDR2 FQNEAQ. The CDR3 spells CASSPCTSGGCNQPQHF. CDR3 coding DNA: TGTGCCAGCAGCCCCTGCACCTCGGGGGGCTGCAATCAGCCCCAGCATTTT.

The chain employs TRBV19 and TRBJ1-2, with a weak D call TRBD1 (6 bases). The germline V gene has CDR1 LNHDA and CDR2 SQIVND (reference sequence). The ends were cut back, 7 bases at V and 4 bases at J, with 16 bases in the middle. The CDR3 spans 14 residues. Here the CDR3 reads CASNLNRDTYGYTF. The CDR3 DNA is TGTGCCAGTAATTTAAACCGGGACACCTATGGCTACACCTTC.

Comment on this clonotype: A much larger clonotype is one base distant, so this may be a read error. V is TRBV25-1 and J is TRBJ1-5; no clear D. CDR1 MGHDK and CDR2 SYGVNS come from the germline V gene. The germline V and J ends were trimmed by 0 bases and 5 bases, with 5 bases remaining between them. The CDR3 has 13 residues. CDR3 in amino acids: CASSEYWDQPQHF. The CDR3 region has the DNA TGTGCCAGCAGTGAATATTGGGATCAGCCCCAGCATTTT.

This clonotype was detected many times. The chain is built from TRBV6-1 and TRBJ1-2; D is undetermined. The CDR3 is made up of 13 amino acids. CDR1 and CDR2 (germline): MNHNS, SASEGT. V lost 6 bases and J 2 bases, leaving 10 bases between the germline ends. In DNA form, the CDR3 reads TGTGCCAGCAGCGGCCGGGCCAACTATGGCTACACCTTC. Its translation: CASSGRANYGYTF.

CDR3 region: CSARGWTGDSNYEQYF. CDR3 in DNA: TGCAGTGCTAGGGGCTGGACAGGGGACTCTAACTACGAGCAGTACTTC. This chain joins TRBV20-1 and TRBJ2-7; 9 positions agree with TRBD1. V lost 3 bases to trimming and J lost 3 bases; unmatched junction nucleotides: 12. This CDR3 is built from 16 residues. Germline V gene sequence: CDR1 DFQATT, CDR2 SNEGSKA (reference sequence).

This clonotype was counted between two and nine times. The rearrangement links TRBV6-9 to TRBJ2-5; tentatively, D is TRBD2 (5 bases). Per the germline V gene, CDR1 is MNHGY and CDR2 is SVAAGI. The CDR3 has 15 amino acids. V was trimmed by 3 bases and J by 7 bases, leaving 18 bases between them. The CDR3 is CASSYSLEFRGTQYF. CDR3 coding DNA: TGTGCCAGCAGTTACTCATTGGAGTTCCGGGGGACCCAGTACTTC.

The rearrangement joins TRBV10-3 to TRBJ2-7; maybe TRBD2 (6 bases). The ends were cut back, 0 bases at V and 5 bases at J, with 14 bases in the middle. CDR3 length: 15 amino acids. Germline loops: CDR1 ENHRY, CDR2 SYGVKD. The CDR3 region has the DNA TGTGCCATCAGTGAGTCGAGAAGCCCGGGGGACGAGCAGTACTTC. Amino acids: CAISESRSPGDEQYF.

In regard to this clonotype: This clone may be a read error of a much larger clone one base away. The chain has TRBV28 and TRBJ2-7; D gene ambiguous. CDR3 length: 12 amino acids. The germline gives CDR1 MDHEN, CDR2 SYDVKM. The CDR3 protein is CATGRESPEQHF. CDR3 coding DNA: TGTGCCACCGGCCGAGAGTCGCCCGAGCAGCACTTC.